These T cell receptor beta chains were read from a single sample in a study of blood T cells in healthy people across ages. One entry per CDR3 protein, called by TCRdb with MiXCR from the 5' RACE reads. In the table there are approximately 1,100,000 distinct CDR3 sequences, under 55% of which are singletons. Sequenced: blood. These receptors originate from a woman aged 60-75 years in good health. Each CDR3 is given with its conserved first and last residue. A D gene is named only where the DNA matches it firmly. Rows may omit the clone size; those that give it use once, few, many or a size class.

>TRBV20-1|TRBJ2-6|NA|NA
TGCAGTGCTAGAGCTCTAGATTTCGAAACCGGGGCCAACGTCCTGACTTTC
CSARALDFETGANVLTF
>TRBV15|TRBJ2-3|TRBD2|NA
TGTGCCACCACCGGGACTAGCGGGAGGCCCACAGATACGCAGTATTTT
CATTGTSGRPTDTQYF
>TRBV6-2/TRBV6-3|TRBJ2-7|NA|NA
TGTGCCGGCAGTTCCGAACAAGGGGACGAGCAGTACTTC
CAGSSEQGDEQYF
>TRBV6-5|TRBJ1-2|NA|NA
TGTGCCAGCAGTTACTCCCTAGGAGGACTGGCACACTATGGCTACACCTTC
CASSYSLGGLAHYGYTF
>TRBV6-5|TRBJ2-4|NA|NA
TGTGCCAGCAGTTACTACTCAGGGGACATTCAGTACTTC
CASSYYSGDIQYF
>TRBV6-5|TRBJ2-4|NA|NA
TGTGCCAGCAGTGACTCAGGACTGGTGGCCAAAAACATTCAGTACTTC
CASSDSGLVAKNIQYF
>TRBV7-8|TRBJ2-1|TRBD2|few
TGTGCCAGCAGCTCCACTCAAGCGGGGGCCTACAATGAGCAGTTCTTC
CASSSTQAGAYNEQFF
>TRBV20-1|TRBJ2-1|TRBD2|few
TGCAGTGCTTATAGCGGGCTCAGCTCCTACAATGAGCAGTTCTTC
CSAYSGLSSYNEQFF
>TRBV27|TRBJ1-2|NA|few
TGTGCCAGCAGTTCAGGGTGGGGCTACACCTTC
CASSSGWGYTF
>TRBV2|TRBJ2-7|NA|NA
TGTGCCAGCAGTGATTTTGGGGGCTCCTACGAGCAGTACTTC
CASSDFGGSYEQYF
>TRBV12-3/TRBV12-4|TRBJ2-1|TRBD1|NA
TGTGCCAGCAGTTTAGCGGGACAGGGAGACAATGAGCAGTTCTTC
CASSLAGQGDNEQFF
>TRBV9|TRBJ2-3|NA|many
TGTGCCAGCAGCGGGGACGGTGGTAGCACAGATACGCAGTATTTT
CASSGDGGSTDTQYF
>TRBV5-1|TRBJ2-1|TRBD1|NA
TGCGCCAGCAGTTGGGGCGGGACAGGGATCTATGAGCAGTTCTTC
CASSWGGTGIYEQFF
>TRBV10-3|TRBJ2-7|NA|NA
TGTGCCAACGCTGCTCGGCTAGCGAGTTACGAGCAGTACTTC
CANAARLASYEQYF
>TRBV4-2|TRBJ2-7|NA|NA
TGTGCCAGCAGCCAAGGGGAAGGGGCCTTGGACGAGCAGTACTTC
CASSQGEGALDEQYF
>TRBV27|TRBJ2-7|TRBD1|NA
TGTGCCAGCAGAAGACAGGGGGAGGGCTACGAGCAGTACTTC
CASRRQGEGYEQYF
>TRBV5-1|TRBJ2-3|NA|NA
TGCGCCAGCAGTCGGGGGAAGACAGATACGCAGTATTTT
CASSRGKTDTQYF
>TRBV29-1|TRBJ2-1|TRBD1|few
TGCAGCGTTGAAGATTCCTGGACAGGGGCCTACAATGAGCAGTTCTTC
CSVEDSWTGAYNEQFF
>TRBV20-1|TRBJ2-7|NA|NA
TGCAGTGCGCAGGAGGGGCTCTACGAGCAGTACTTC
CSAQEGLYEQYF
>TRBV20-1|TRBJ1-1|NA|NA
TGCAGTGCTAGACCCTGGAACACTGAAGCTTTCTTT
CSARPWNTEAFF
>TRBV28|TRBJ2-2|NA|NA
TGTGCCAGCACTTCCATTGGGAATATGGGGACCGGGGAGCTGTTTTTT
CASTSIGNMGTGELFF
>TRBV25-1|TRBJ2-5|NA|NA
TGTGCCAGCAGACTTGCGGGGTACCAAGAGACCCAGTACTTC
CASRLAGYQETQYF
>TRBV15|TRBJ2-7|TRBD2|few
TGTGCCAGTAACGGGCGGGAGCTGTGCGAGCAGTACTTC
CASNGRELCEQYF
>TRBV6-5|TRBJ2-7|NA|NA
TGTGCCAGCAGTTACGGGGAGGCAGGCTGGTACGAGCAGTACTTC
CASSYGEAGWYEQYF
>TRBV20-1|TRBJ2-3|TRBD2|few
TGCAGTGCCCCCCAACCCCTAGCGGAACACACAGATACGCAGTATTTT
CSAPQPLAEHTDTQYF
>TRBV6-1|TRBJ2-1|NA|once
TGTGCCAGCAGACTAGCTGTCAGTGAGCAGTTCTTC
CASRLAVSEQFF
>TRBV27|TRBJ2-7|TRBD1|few
TGTGCCAGCAGTTATGGGACAGGAGAGCAGTACTTC
CASSYGTGEQYF
>TRBV12-3/TRBV12-4|TRBJ2-2|TRBD2|NA
TGTGTCAGCAGTTCAGGACTAGCCCCCACCGGGGAGCTGTTTTTT
CVSSSGLAPTGELFF
>TRBV7-8|TRBJ2-5|NA|NA
TGTGCCAGCACCACTACTTATACACAAGAGACCCAGTACTTC
CASTTTYTQETQYF
>TRBV7-2|TRBJ2-3|TRBD1|NA
TGTGCCAGCAACATTGACAGGGTAGATACGCAGTATTTT
CASNIDRVDTQYF
>TRBV9|TRBJ2-3|NA|few
TGTGCCAGCAGCGTAGTTATGACAGATACGCAGTATTTT
CASSVVMTDTQYF
>TRBV27|TRBJ2-1|TRBD2|NA
TGTGCCAGCACTCTTAGGGGACTAGCGGGAGTGGATGAGCAGTTCTTC
CASTLRGLAGVDEQFF
>TRBV7-3|TRBJ2-2|NA|NA
TGTGCCAGCAGCTTAAACCTTCTGGGAGCAGAAACCGGGGAGCTGTTTTTT
CASSLNLLGAETGELFF
>TRBV10-3|TRBJ2-7|TRBD2|NA
TGTGCCATCAGTGACCCCAAAGGGTCCGGGACTAGGCCCAATGAGCAGTACTTC
CAISDPKGSGTRPNEQYF
>TRBV6-5|TRBJ2-1|TRBD2|few
TGTGCCAGCAGCCCCACTAGCGTTCTCTACAATGAGCAGTTCTTC
CASSPTSVLYNEQFF
>TRBV7-9|TRBJ2-1|NA|NA
TGTGCCAGCAGAAGCGAGAGCTCCTACAATGAGCAGTTCTTC
CASRSESSYNEQFF
>TRBV29-1|TRBJ2-1|TRBD2|few
TGCAGCGCAACCCGTCCGGGACTAGCGGGGGACAATGAGCAGTTCTTC
CSATRPGLAGDNEQFF